This entry is about one T cell receptor (beta chain). What this receptor recognizes is not known. No much larger clonotype is one base removed from it; base qualities were not supplied. The record originates from a study of T cells in Graves' hyperthyroidism and ophthalmopathy (dated by TCRdb to between 2018 and 2021). Regarding the study in general: Peripheral blood samples were taken at the time of initial diagnosis, prior to any treatment. To identify distinguishing TCR V-J signatures, a discovery cohort of roughly 100 patients was used, comprising under 45 with Graves' ophthalmopathy and around 57 with stable Graves' hyperthyroidism. An independent validation cohort of under 20 hyperthyroidism patients and 17 patients who later progressed to ophthalmopathy tested prospective prediction of ophthalmopathy. For training and testing, the 100 or so patients in the discovery cohort were randomly divided in a 7:3 ratio. The study also compared thyroid tissue and blood T-cell repertoires from about six Graves' hyperthyroidism patients. Following sampling, methimazole starting at 30 mg daily was given to hyperthyroidism patients, and high-dose intravenous methylprednisolone was given to ophthalmopathy patients. TCR Vbeta CDR3 sequencing of some 140 peripheral blood samples (under 45 ophthalmopathy, 75 or so hyperthyroidism and roughly 17 progressor patients) is reported in the paper.

The TCR beta CDR3 regions were amplified from the RNA transcripts. A first-round RT-PCR of the TCR CDR3 used the HTBI primer set with the Qiagen OneStep RT-PCR kit. Libraries were constructed in a second round of multiplex PCR, after which size selection and purification were performed. Sequencing of the libraries was done on an Illumina HiSeq2000 using paired-end 100 bp reads. As for how the authors treated the data: SOAPnuke was used to process the raw data, with reads discarded if the reads contained adapters or uncalled bases, had a mean Phred below 15, or lacked an exact constant-primer or identifier match. COPE v1.2.5 was used to merge the high-quality paired reads, and each unique nucleotide sequence was defined as a clonotype. MiTCR v1.1 was used to align clonotypes to the IMGT TRBV, TRBD and TRBJ reference segments. Analysis was restricted to V-J combinations with a frequency above 0.0001, which covered roughly 99% of repertoires. The TCS score was defined as the ratio of F50 (clonal expansion) to E x V (chaos), calculated using BLOSUM62-based TCRdist between CDR3 peptides within each V-J. Welch's t-statistics and random forest reduced roughly 500 V-J features to 13, which were used in a naive Bayes classifier (R e1071). The public reads were reprocessed in TCRdb via fastp at Q25 and MiXCR, keeping in-frame beta chains. Identical CDR3 proteins give one entry, which carries the most common genes and DNA. TCRdb's processing, not the authors', yielded these V and J calls. This sample comprises almost 600,000 distinct CDR3 sequences, approximately 15% of them detected only once. The ten largest clones represent 5.8% of the sample.

The full study reports these points: A 13 V-J signature model separated ophthalmopathy from stable hyperthyroidism, with 87.88% sensitivity and about 81% specificity in cross-validation and 80%/75% in testing. In validation, the model predicted progression to ophthalmopathy with approximately 71% sensitivity and 72% to 75% specificity, a median of around six months before onset. Most expanded thyroid clonotypes (frequency above 0.001) were also detected in blood, a finding suggesting that blood repertoires may reflect thyroid immune responses. Sample size was not statistically predetermined, and blinding of investigators to group allocation was not performed.

From its cysteine to its phenylalanine, the CDR3 spans 18 amino acids. This entry keeps only the CDR3 DNA: 54 bases, framed from base 1. Trimming accounts for 6 bases at V and 1 base at J, while the number of junction bases matched to no gene is 12. CDR1 and CDR2 are drawn from the germline V gene: MNHNS, SASEGT. Hyperthyroidism patients were aged 18 to 65 years and newly diagnosed, with disease duration of less than 2 months. The study excluded patients with uncontrolled infections, other autoimmune diseases, pregnancy or lactation. Diagnoses relied on clinical symptoms, serum thyroxine and TRAb, thyroid ultrasound and orbital computed tomography. Blood from progressor patients was collected at the time of first diagnosis with hyperthyroidism, before any ophthalmopathy symptoms had appeared. PBMCs were isolated from roughly 10 ml of fresh peripheral blood by Ficoll-Paque density gradient centrifugation. Progressor patients were first diagnosed with Graves' hyperthyroidism and then developed ophthalmopathy during follow-up. Total RNA was extracted with Trizol reagent, and quality was checked on an Agilent 2100 Bioanalyzer.

The chain links TRBV6-1 with TRBJ1-4, and TRBD1 matches 9 of the central bases. The sample consisted of blood. The receptor was derived from a woman between 25 and 40 years old with Graves' hyperthyroidism that later progressed to Graves' ophthalmopathy. The CDR3 region: CASSADRGTFGTNEKLFF. The DNA is TGTGCCAGCAGCGCAGACAGGGGGACTTTCGGAACTAATGAAAAACTGTTTTTT.